Shown below are 12 T cell receptor beta chains from a single sample sequenced in a study of blood T cells in healthy people across ages. A second roughly 7 to 11 cycle PCR used barcoded and J-beta primers. From the 5' RACE reads, TCRdb called clonotypes with MiXCR, one entry per CDR3 protein. The table has 1 million to 1.2 million distinct CDR3 sequences, more than 30% seen once. Input material: blood. These receptors were taken from a man aged 18 to 30 in good health.

The V call is TRBV3-1, the J call TRBJ1-2, with a weak D call TRBD1 (5 bases). Germline CDR1 is LGHDT and CDR2 is YNNKEL (reference sequence). This CDR3 is 13 amino acids long. V dropped 2 bases and J dropped 1 base, with 5 bases sitting between them. CDR3 DNA: TGTGCCAGCAGCCAACAGGGTAACTATGGCTACACCTTC. Encoded protein: CASSQQGNYGYTF.

This clonotype has a count of ten or more. This chain uses TRBV7-9 with TRBJ2-7; D is perhaps TRBD1 (6 bases). Between the trimmed V and J ends, which lost 5 bases and 6 bases, there was a span of 23 bases. Germline loops: CDR1 SEHNR, CDR2 FQNEAQ (reference sequence). The CDR3 length is 16 residues. DNA of the CDR3: TGTGCCAGCAGCCTAGGACCGGGACACCCGTTGAGCGAGCAGTACTTC. This sequence encodes CASSLGPGHPLSEQYF. The whole variable domain, remainder taken from reference TRBV7-9 and TRBJ2-7, is DTGVSQNPRHKITKRGQNVTFRCDPISEHNRLYWYRQTLGQGPEFLTYFQNEAQLEKSRLLSDRFSAERPKGSFSTLEIQRTEQGDSAMYLCASSLGPGHPLSEQYFGPGTRLTVT.

The rearrangement uses TRBV12-3 or TRBV12-4 and TRBJ2-5, with 11 positions matching TRBD2. CDR3 length: 17 amino acids. After removal of 2 bases from V and 11 bases from J, the junction contained 16 bases not matched to a gene. The CDR3 here is CASSLSSSGGTNNEQYF. The CDR3 nucleotides read TGTGCCAGCAGTTTAAGCTCTAGCGGGGGGACTAACAATGAGCAGTACTTC.

The CDR3 nucleotides are TGTGCCAGCAGACATCGGGACAGATACACAGATACGCAGTATTTT. As protein: CASRHRDRYTDTQYF. The V call is TRBV7-2, the J call TRBJ2-3, with 7 bases that match TRBD1. The CDR3 consists of 15 residues. Trimming at V came to 6 bases and at J to 2 bases, leaving 8 bases not matched to a gene. In germline, CDR1 is SGHTA, CDR2 FQGNSA.

This clonotype was seen more than once but under ten times. The chain employs TRBV4-2 and TRBJ1-3, with D unclear. The CDR3 covers 15 residues. V dropped 4 bases and J dropped 0 bases, with 10 bases sitting between them. Germline V CDR1 and CDR2: LGHNA, YNFKEQ. In DNA form, the CDR3 reads TGTGCCAGCAGCCCGACTTCTACCTCTGGAAACACCATATATTTT. Amino acid sequence: CASSPTSTSGNTIYF.

This rearrangement joins TRBV6-2 or TRBV6-3 to TRBJ2-4; D may be TRBD1 or TRBD2 (5 bases each). The DNA end lines up better with TRBJ2-7; the J call may be wrong. Germline V CDR1 and CDR2: MNHEY, SVGEGT. This CDR3 is 14 amino acids long. CDR3 loop: CASSHAIGDHEQYF. As DNA, the CDR3 is TGTGCCAGCAGTCACGCAATAGGGGACCACGAGCAGTACTTC.

V usage is TRBV9 and J usage is TRBJ1-2; 11 bases align to TRBD1. V lost 4 bases and J lost 2; bases outside the gene matches: 7. Germline CDR1 is SGDLS and CDR2 is YYNGEE. The CDR3 covers 16 residues. CDR3 region: CASSFGQGAGNYGYTF. Written as DNA, the CDR3 is TGTGCCAGCAGCTTCGGACAGGGGGCGGGGAACTATGGCTACACCTTC. Using reference TRBV9 and TRBJ1-2 for the parts outside the CDR3, the full variable domain is DSGVTQTPKHLITATGQRVTLRCSPRSGDLSVYWYQQSLDQGLQFLIQYYNGEERAKGNILERFSAQQFPDLHSELNLSSLELGDSALYFCASSFGQGAGNYGYTFGSGTRLTVV.

This clonotype occurred a few times. CDR3 sequence reads: CASRRDFRETQYF. In nucleotides, the CDR3 is TGTGCCAGCAGGCGGGACTTTCGAGAGACCCAGTACTTC. The chain is built from TRBV2 and TRBJ2-5; TRBD2 is a possible D gene (6 bases). CDR3 length: 13 amino acids. Germline V CDR1 and CDR2: SNHLY, FYNNEI. With 6 bases removed from V and 4 bases from J, the gap between germline ends came to 12 bases.

This sequence joins TRBV6-6 and TRBJ1-1, with TRBD1 as a possible D gene (6 bases). V was trimmed by 6 bases and J by 9 bases, leaving 11 bases between them. CDR3 length: 11 residues. Germline loops: CDR1 MNHNY, CDR2 SVGAGI (reference sequence). In nucleotides, the CDR3 is TGTGCCAGCAGCCCGCGGGACAAAGCTTTCTTT. Translated: CASSPRDKAFF.

This clonotype was counted between two and nine times. The rearrangement joins TRBV4-2 to TRBJ2-3; the D is unclear. Germline V CDR1 and CDR2: LGHNA, YNFKEQ. The CDR3 spans 16 residues. Deletions cut 0 bases from V and 3 bases from J, with 13 bases between. The CDR3: CASSQDGVGATDTQYF. Written as DNA, the CDR3 is TGTGCCAGCAGCCAAGATGGCGTCGGAGCAACAGATACGCAGTATTTT.

This clonotype was seen only a few times. V is TRBV28 and J is TRBJ2-1; the D gene is possibly TRBD1 (6 bases). The CDR3 runs to 14 residues. V was shortened by 5 bases and J by 3 bases, with 11 bases between the two germline ends. Germline-derived CDR1 and CDR2 are MDHEN and SYDVKM. CDR3 DNA sequence: TGTGCCAGCAGTCTACAGGGAAACTACAATGAGCAGTTCTTC. Amino acids: CASSLQGNYNEQFF.

Turning to this clonotype: This may stem from a read error, because a much larger clone lies one nucleotide away. This rearrangement joins TRBV13 to TRBJ2-4; 8 bases are shared with TRBD1. V was clipped by 3 bases and J by 0 bases; unmatched bases: 7. The length of the CDR3 is 17 residues. Germline V lookup: CDR1 PRHDT, CDR2 FYEKMQ (reference sequence). CDR3 sequence (DNA): TGTGCCAGCAGCTTGCGACAGGGGCTGGCAGCCAAAAACATTCAGTACTTC. It yields the protein CASSLRQGLAAKNIQYF.